A few counts support the clone carrying this T cell receptor beta chain. The sample comes from a study of blood T cell repertoires in COVID-19. The CDR3 is 16 amino acids. Trimming stripped 5 bases from V and 0 bases from J, with 14 bases between. Germline loops: CDR1 SGHTA, CDR2 FQGNSA. Clones were read by immunoSEQ multiplex PCR, and TCRdb kept only the in-frame ones, dropping some. The repertoire holds 300,000 to 500,000 clones, with around nine tenths as singletons. This receptor was identified in a woman between 25 and 40 years old with acute COVID-19. The material sequenced was PBMCs or T cells enriched from blood (not recorded which). The chain joins TRBV7-2 to TRBJ1-3, with no clear D. The CDR3 DNA reads as TGTGCCAGCAGCATGGACTCAGGAACCTCTGGAAACACCATATATTTT. Translation gives CASSMDSGTSGNTIYF.